In its sample, the clone carrying this T cell receptor beta chain was seen a few times. Both iRepertoire HTBI primers and Arm-PCR of CDR3 regions were used to build the TCR beta libraries. Via MiXCR, TCRdb re-called the multiplex PCR reads, giving one row per CDR3 protein. This sample carries 300,000 to 400,000 distinct CDR3 sequences, roughly a sixth of them seen once, and the ten largest clones take 22%. The source of the sample is a study of regulatory T cells in long-lasting Graves disease. Time point in this sample: newly diagnosed GD, antithyroid drugs for less than 3 months. After RNA was extracted from PBMCs, the TCR library was made from it. Specimen: peripheral blood mononuclear cells (PBMCs), collected at new diagnosis, from a patient treated with antithyroid drugs. The receptor's source is a female donor with Graves disease.

This chain's CDR3 is CASSRGLAYNEQFF. CDR3 in DNA: TGTGCCAGCAGCAGAGGACTAGCCTACAATGAGCAGTTCTTC. This chain connects TRBV6-1 to TRBJ2-1; 7 bases map to TRBD2. The CDR3 sequence is 14 residues long. J lost 2 bases, V lost 6 bases, and 4 bases had no gene match. Per the germline V gene, CDR1 is MNHNS and CDR2 is SASEGT.